This T cell receptor beta chain was obtained from a study of identical twins. Whole-study findings and limits: Weaker excess sharing between twins was seen in beta out-of-frame sequences. Models underestimated out-of-frame TCR alpha sharing in monozygotic twins.

TCRdb processed the 5' RACE reads anew with MiXCR; each CDR3 protein has one entry. This sample has a few hundred thousand distinct CDR3 sequences; about 8% occur once, and the top ten carry less than 4%. This clonotype appeared a few times. Its antigen remains unknown. These data are also associated with another study on yellow fever vaccine responses in identical twins.

The receptor comes from a woman under 30 in good health. Sequencing input: CD8+ T cells sorted from blood.

DNA for the CDR3: TGCGCCAGCAGCCAAGAACAAGTTACTTCCTACGAGCAGTACTTC. Translation: CASSQEQVTSYEQYF. The V gene is TRBV4-3, the J gene TRBJ2-7; D uncertain. V was trimmed by 0 bases and J by 1 base, leaving 10 bases between them. This CDR3 region has 15 residues. Per germline, CDR1 LGHNA and CDR2 YSLEER.